These 28 T cell receptor beta chains originate from one sample sequenced in a study of CD8 T cells in ankylosing spondylitis. These receptors' targets are unknown. TCRdb called the 5' RACE reads again in MiXCR, with one record for every CDR3 protein. Of about 540,000 distinct CDR3 sequences in the sample, roughly 13% were seen once. Study-wide results and caveats: In ankylosing spondylitis blood, a motif of seven to nine highly homologous TCR beta variants appeared characteristic.

The sample was blood, either unsorted or a sorted T cell fraction (not recorded which). The source of these receptors is a male donor with ankylosing spondylitis.

This clonotype appeared a few times. This chain connects TRBV5-6 to TRBJ2-1, with D possibly called TRBD1 or TRBD2 (5 bases each). Trimming removed 4 bases at V and 6 bases at J, with 11 bases between. CDR3 length equals 13 residues. Per germline, CDR1 SGHDT and CDR2 YYEEEE. CDR3 in DNA: TGTGCCAGCAGCGACACTGGGGGCAATGAGCAGTTCTTC. Protein: CASSDTGGNEQFF.

The chain combines TRBV5-1 with TRBJ2-5; D remains ambiguous. The CDR3 loop spans 14 amino acids. The germline V gene has CDR1 SGHRS and CDR2 YFSETQ. V dropped 2 bases and J dropped 1 base, with 9 bases sitting between them. CDR3 nucleotide sequence: TGCGCCAGCAGCTTAAACACCCCCCAAGAGACCCAGTACTTC. Translation gives CASSLNTPQETQYF.

The V call is TRBV20-1, the J call TRBJ2-1; 10 bases are shared with TRBD2. The CDR3 consists of 15 residues. Germline V gene sequence: CDR1 DFQATT, CDR2 SNEGSKA (reference sequence). J gave up 2 bases and V 5 bases, and 6 bases lay outside the gene matches. CDR3 coding DNA: TGCAGTGCTCTCCCAAGCGGGAGGGCCTACAATGAGCAGTTCTTC. Protein product: CSALPSGRAYNEQFF.

This clonotype came up a few times. V usage is TRBV7-2 and J usage is TRBJ2-7; 10 bases map to TRBD2. Trimming cost V 6 bases and J 3 bases; bases outside gene matches: 8. This CDR3 has 15 amino acids. Germline V gene data show CDR1 as SGHTA and CDR2 as FQGNSA. For the CDR3, the DNA is TGTGCCAGCAGTCCTCGAGCGGGAGGGTACTACGAGCAGTACTTC. This translates into CASSPRAGGYYEQYF.

The table lists this clonotype with a few counts. The chain combines TRBV2 with TRBJ1-3, with D maybe TRBD1 (6 bases). The CDR3 is 15 amino acids. Trimming cost V 3 bases and J 1 base, with 10 bases left between them. Germline V gene sequence: CDR1 SNHLY, CDR2 FYNNEI. The CDR3 DNA follows: TGTGCCAGCAGTGACGGGACAAGTTCTGGAAACACCATATATTTT. Translation gives CASSDGTSSGNTIYF.

This clonotype was counted only a few times. The J gene is TRBJ2-1, the V gene TRBV20-1; 8 nucleotides agree with TRBD2. Germline V CDR1 and CDR2: DFQATT, SNEGSKA (reference sequence). Trimming removed 4 bases from V and 9 bases from J; junction bases left unmatched: 11. The CDR3 runs to 14 residues. CDR3 region: CSAIELAASGEQFF. The CDR3 DNA follows: TGCAGTGCTATCGAACTAGCGGCCAGCGGTGAGCAGTTCTTC.

The chain is built from TRBV24-1 and TRBJ1-2; tentatively, D is TRBD1 (6 bases). The CDR3 is 14 amino acids. Trimming took 6 bases from V and 1 from J, leaving 11 bases between them. CDR1 and CDR2 (germline): KGHDR, SFDVKD. The CDR3 DNA reads TGTGCCACCAGTACAGGGTTAGTTAACTATGGCTACACCTTC. Protein product: CATSTGLVNYGYTF.

This rearrangement joins TRBV15 to TRBJ2-5; D possibly corresponds to TRBD2 (6 bases). There are 17 residues in the CDR3. The germline V gene has CDR1 LNHNV and CDR2 YYDKDF (reference sequence). Trimming took off 2 bases at V and 0 bases at J, with 16 bases between the two ends. CDR3 sequence (DNA): TGTGCCACCAGCAGATCCCGTAGGACTATATACCAAGAGACCCAGTACTTC. Its protein product is CATSRSRRTIYQETQYF.

The rearrangement uses TRBV9 and TRBJ1-2; D is uncertain. Germline-derived CDR1 and CDR2 are SGDLS and YYNGEE. This CDR3 is built from 13 residues. V lost 1 base to trimming and J lost 4 bases, with 8 bases between them. CDR3 loop: CASSVSGTYGYTF. CDR3 bases: TGTGCCAGCAGCGTATCGGGAACCTATGGCTACACCTTC. The whole variable domain, remainder taken from reference TRBV9 and TRBJ1-2, is DSGVTQTPKHLITATGQRVTLRCSPRSGDLSVYWYQQSLDQGLQFLIQYYNGEERAKGNILERFSAQQFPDLHSELNLSSLELGDSALYFCASSVSGTYGYTFGSGTRLTVV.

The chain combines TRBV7-2 with TRBJ1-4; 7 positions match TRBD1. Germline CDR1 reads SGHTA; CDR2 reads FQGNSA. J was trimmed by 8 bases and V by 5 bases; bases with no gene match: 11. The CDR3 length is 15 residues. The CDR3 region is CASSTGAGGREKLFF. In nucleotides, the CDR3 is TGTGCCAGCAGCACAGGGGCAGGGGGGAGAGAAAAACTGTTTTTT.

This clonotype was detected ten times or more. The chain is built from TRBV20-1 and TRBJ2-7; unclear D gene. Germline CDR1 reads DFQATT; CDR2 reads SNEGSKA (reference sequence). The CDR3 is 12 residues long. The ends were cut back, 3 bases at V and 3 bases at J, with 9 bases in the middle. The CDR3 spells CSASETGYEQYV. CDR3 in DNA: TGCAGTGCTAGCGAGACGGGCTACGAGCAGTACGTC.

This clonotype was seen only a few times. The rearrangement uses TRBV12-3 or TRBV12-4 and TRBJ2-3; 12 nucleotides agree with TRBD2. The CDR3 covers 15 residues. With V trimmed by 5 bases and J by 6 bases, 6 bases remained unmatched. CDR3 sequence (DNA): TGTGCCAGCAGTCGGCTAGCGGGAGGGGGGGATACGCAGTATTTT. This encodes CASSRLAGGGDTQYF.

The chain's CDR3 is CASSMNGAETQYF. CDR3 nucleotide sequence: TGTGCCAGTAGTATGAACGGGGCGGAGACCCAGTACTTC. This chain joins TRBV19 and TRBJ2-5; D possibly uses TRBD1 or TRBD2 (5 bases each). The germline V gene has CDR1 LNHDA and CDR2 SQIVND (reference sequence). The CDR3 extends over 13 amino acids. V was pared by 3 bases and J by 5 bases, with 10 bases between.

This clonotype was seen only a few times. The CDR3 spells CAWNPDRANVLAFF. The CDR3 bases are TGTGCCTGGAATCCGGACAGGGCCAACGTTTTAGCTTTCTTT. The J gene is TRBJ1-1, the V gene TRBV30, with 8 bases aligning to TRBD1. This CDR3 comprises 14 residues. With V trimmed by 4 bases and J by 10 bases, 14 bases remained unmatched. CDR1 and CDR2 from the germline V gene are GTSNPN and SVGIG (reference sequence).

This clonotype was seen more than once but under ten times. The chain employs TRBV5-1 and TRBJ2-3; D possibly corresponds to TRBD2 (5 bases). V gave up 4 bases and J gave up 1 base, with 10 bases separating them. CDR1 is SGHRS, CDR2 YFSETQ, per germline. This CDR3 has 14 residues. The CDR3 loop is CASSKGDGTDTQYF. DNA for the CDR3: TGCGCCAGCAGCAAGGGAGATGGCACAGATACGCAGTATTTT.

There are a few counts of this clonotype. The CDR3 loop is CSAQKAEGSYNEQFF. CDR3 nucleotide sequence: TGCAGTGCCCAGAAAGCGGAGGGCTCCTACAATGAGCAGTTCTTC. The chain links TRBV20-1 to TRBJ2-1; weak D call: TRBD2 (6 bases). The V end lost 6 bases, the J end lost 0 bases, and 15 bases lay between the germline ends. The CDR3 totals 15 residues. CDR1 is DFQATT and CDR2 is SNEGSKA in the germline V gene (reference sequence).

This clonotype was counted at least ten times. V usage is TRBV5-1 and J usage is TRBJ2-5, with TRBD1 identical over 8 bases. Unmatched junction bases numbered 10, after V lost 4 bases and J lost 2 bases. Germline assignment: CDR1 SGHRS and CDR2 YFSETQ. The CDR3 is 16 amino acids. For the CDR3, the DNA is TGCGCCAGCAGCCTCCAGGGGGCAGGAGCGCAAGAGACCCAGTACTTC. Translation gives CASSLQGAGAQETQYF.

This chain links TRBV7-9 with TRBJ2-7, with 7 bases aligning to TRBD2. The CDR3 totals 15 residues. Germline values: CDR1 SEHNR, CDR2 FQNEAQ (reference sequence). V lost 4 bases, J lost 5 bases, and 11 bases stayed unmatched. CDR3 nucleotide sequence: TGTGCCAGCAGCTCCGGGACTATAACCTACCACGAGCAGTACTTC. It translates to CASSSGTITYHEQYF.

The chain has TRBV24-1 and TRBJ1-1; D not resolved. Germline CDR1 and CDR2: KGHDR and SFDVKD. The CDR3 covers 13 residues. V lost 1 base, J lost 4 bases, and 6 bases lay in between. CDR3 sequence: CATSDFGFTEAFF. The CDR3 DNA follows: TGTGCCACCAGTGATTTCGGGTTCACTGAAGCTTTCTTT.

The chain recombines TRBV20-1 with TRBJ2-7; TRBD2 matches 10 bases. V gave up 3 bases and J gave up 3 bases; unmatched junction bases: 5. CDR3 length: 14 residues. Germline V gene lookup returns CDR1 DFQATT and CDR2 SNEGSKA (reference sequence). The CDR3 DNA follows: TGCAGTGCTAGTGGGTCTAGCGGGAGCTACGAGCAGTACGTC. Its protein product is CSASGSSGSYEQYV.

The chain employs TRBV7-8 and TRBJ1-5, with D unresolved. The CDR3 covers 14 residues. The V end was cut by 5 bases, the J end by 7 bases, with 15 bases between. The germline gives CDR1 SGHVS, CDR2 FQNEAQ. The CDR3 loop is CASSRAGAGQPQHF. The CDR3 bases are TGTGCCAGCAGCCGCGCGGGCGCCGGGCAGCCCCAGCATTTT.

This clonotype was detected ten times or more. This chain uses TRBV15 with TRBJ1-5; weak D call: TRBD1 (6 bases). Germline V lookup: CDR1 LNHNV, CDR2 YYDKDF (reference sequence). There are 18 residues in the CDR3. V was pared by 0 bases and J by 3 bases, with 18 bases between. In nucleotides, the CDR3 is TGTGCCACCAGCAGAGATCCGGGTTGGACAGACCTCAATCAGCCCCAGCATTTT. It encodes CATSRDPGWTDLNQPQHF.

This clonotype was detected only a few times. This may come from a read error, since a much larger clone is one base off. This chain joins TRBV9 and TRBJ2-3; TRBD2 aligns across 7 bases. This CDR3 comprises 15 residues. CDR1 and CDR2 (germline): SGDLS, YYNGEE. CDR3 in DNA: TGTGCCAGCAGCGCTAGCGGCTCTAGCACAGGTACGCAGTATTTT. This sequence encodes CASSASGSSTGTQYF.

V usage is TRBV19 and J usage is TRBJ1-1; maybe TRBD1 (5 bases). Germline V lookup: CDR1 LNHDA, CDR2 SQIVND (reference sequence). The length of the CDR3 is 14 residues. Deletions cut 4 bases from V and 3 bases from J, with 12 bases between. The CDR3 region is CASSTEGRDTEAFF. The CDR3 DNA is TGTGCCAGTAGTACGGAGGGGAGGGACACTGAAGCTTTCTTT.

This clonotype turned up a few times. The rearrangement joins TRBV20-1 to TRBJ2-3; 11 bases align to TRBD1. Germline values: CDR1 DFQATT, CDR2 SNEGSKA (reference sequence). The CDR3 is 14 residues long. The J segment lost 7 bases and the V segment lost 1 base, leaving 4 bases of the junction unmatched. CDR3 nucleotides: TGCAGTGCTAGAGGGGACAGGGGGACAAATACGCAGTATTTT. Translating it yields CSARGDRGTNTQYF.

The table lists this clonotype with many counts. The chain links TRBV29-1 to TRBJ1-2; no clear D. CDR3 length: 10 residues. In germline, CDR1 is SQVTM, CDR2 ANQGSEA. The CDR3, as DNA: TGCACCGTGAGTGGGTATGGCTACACCTTC. This gives the protein CTVSGYGYTF.

This clonotype was counted a few times. J is TRBJ2-1 and V is TRBV7-9; D gene unclear. Germline V gives CDR1 SEHNR, CDR2 FQNEAQ (reference sequence). V was pared by 2 bases and J by 1 base, with 6 bases between. The CDR3 loop spans 14 amino acids. CDR3 residues: CASSLSLSYNEQFF. As DNA, the CDR3 is TGTGCCAGCAGCTTATCGTTATCCTACAATGAGCAGTTCTTC. The full variable domain, completed using reference TRBV7-9 and TRBJ2-1, is DTGVSQNPRHKITKRGQNVTFRCDPISEHNRLYWYRQTLGQGPEFLTYFQNEAQLEKSRLLSDRFSAERPKGSFSTLEIQRTEQGDSAMYLCASSLSLSYNEQFFGPGTRLTVL.

The chain links TRBV27 to TRBJ2-5; 9 bases are a match to TRBD2. The V gene's germline CDR1 is MNHEY and CDR2 SMNVEV (reference sequence). The V gene end was trimmed by 5 bases and the J gene end by 5 bases; junction bases not matched to a gene: 9. The CDR3 length is 15 residues. The DNA for the CDR3 is TGTGCCAGCAGTGCGAGACTAGCGGAGAGGGAGACCCAGTACTTC. It codes for CASSARLAERETQYF.